This TCR beta chain was recovered during a study of T cell repertoires in cytomegalovirus infection. Study-wide context: Through public TCR beta signatures, both CMV infection and matching HLA type were indicated.

The table lists this clonotype with a few counts. The antigen is undetermined. TCRdb used MiXCR to reprocess the reads, holding one entry per CDR3 protein. The profile shows hundreds of thousands of distinct CDR3 sequences, over 25% of them singletons. CDR1 and CDR2 (germline): SNHLY, FYNNEI. CDR3 length: 15 residues. The V segment lost 8 bases and the J segment 6 bases; nucleotides outside the gene matches: 13. This chain joins TRBV2 and TRBJ1-2; TRBD1 matches at 9 bases. The receptor was isolated from a human donor in good health (CMV status not recorded). Some clones in this sample may be carry-over from other donors' samples. The input for sequencing was cultured CD8+ T cells from PBMCs, taken from culture after CMV antigen stimulation. The CDR3 region is CASVSHTGGADGYTF. CDR3 coding DNA: TGTGCCAGCGTGTCCCACACAGGGGGCGCAGATGGCTACACCTTC.